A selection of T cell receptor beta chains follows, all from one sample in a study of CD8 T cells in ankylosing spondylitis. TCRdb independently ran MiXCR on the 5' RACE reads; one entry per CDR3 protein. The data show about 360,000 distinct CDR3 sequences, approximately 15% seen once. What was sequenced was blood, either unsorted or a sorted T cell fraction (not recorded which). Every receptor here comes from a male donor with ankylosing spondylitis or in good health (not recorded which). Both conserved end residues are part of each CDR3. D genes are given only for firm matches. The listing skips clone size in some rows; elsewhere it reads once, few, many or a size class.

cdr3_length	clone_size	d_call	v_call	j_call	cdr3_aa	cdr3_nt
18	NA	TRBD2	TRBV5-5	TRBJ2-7	CASSLAWTGLAGAYEQYF	TGTGCCAGCAGCTTGGCTTGGACAGGACTAGCGGGAGCCTACGAGCAGTACTTC
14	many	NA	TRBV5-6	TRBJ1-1	CASSSLGQNTEAFF	TGTGCCAGCAGCTCCCTAGGACAGAACACTGAAGCTTTCTTT
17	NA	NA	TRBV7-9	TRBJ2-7	CASSLLPGMGGSYEQYF	TGTGCCAGCAGCTTACTCCCGGGGATGGGAGGCTCCTACGAGCAGTACTTC
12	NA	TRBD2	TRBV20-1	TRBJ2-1	CSARLAGGEQFF	TGCAGTGCTAGACTCGCGGGGGGTGAGCAGTTCTTC
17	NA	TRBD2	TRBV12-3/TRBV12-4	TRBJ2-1	CASSFGLAGGWDNEQFF	TGTGCCAGCAGTTTTGGGCTAGCGGGGGGTTGGGACAATGAGCAGTTCTTC
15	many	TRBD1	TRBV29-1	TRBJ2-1	CSVDAGGSISNEQFF	TGCAGCGTTGACGCAGGGGGAAGCATCAGCAATGAGCAGTTCTTC
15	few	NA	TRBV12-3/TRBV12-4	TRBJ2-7	CASSLRDPRIYEQYF	TGTGCCAGCAGTCTCCGGGATCCCCGAATCTACGAGCAGTACTTC
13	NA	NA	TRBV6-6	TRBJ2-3	CASSYSPPDTQYF	TGTGCCAGCAGTTACTCCCCCCCAGATACGCAGTATTTT
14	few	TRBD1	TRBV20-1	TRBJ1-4	CSASFGTGNEKLFF	TGCAGTGCTAGTTTCGGGACAGGGAATGAAAAACTGTTTTTT
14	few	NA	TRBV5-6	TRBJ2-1	CASSFRHRDFSPFF	TGTGCCAGCAGCTTCCGTCATCGGGACTTCTCGCCTTTCTTC
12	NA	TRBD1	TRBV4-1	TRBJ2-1	CASSQDRGLRFF	TGCGCCAGCAGCCAAGACAGGGGGCTACGGTTCTTC
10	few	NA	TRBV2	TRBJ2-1	CASSGHEQFF	TGTGCCAGCAGTGGGCATGAGCAGTTCTTC
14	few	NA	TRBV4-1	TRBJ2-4	CASSQSDWGTVQYF	TGCGCCAGCAGCCAATCGGACTGGGGAACGGTTCAGTACTTC
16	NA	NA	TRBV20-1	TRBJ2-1	CSARDPFGPSYNEQFF	TGCAGTGCTAGAGATCCTTTTGGGCCGTCCTACAATGAGCAGTTCTTC
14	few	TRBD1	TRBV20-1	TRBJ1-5	CSATTDRVSQPQHF	TGCAGTGCCACCACCGACAGGGTTAGTCAGCCCCAGCATTTT
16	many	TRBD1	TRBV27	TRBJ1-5	CASSPYSGTANQPQHF	TGTGCCAGCAGTCCCTATTCCGGGACAGCCAATCAGCCCCAGCATTTT
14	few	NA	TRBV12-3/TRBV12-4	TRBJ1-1	CASSFGMVNTEAFF	TGTGCCAGCAGTTTCGGGATGGTGAACACTGAAGCTTTCTTT
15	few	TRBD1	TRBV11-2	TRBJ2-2	CASIPTGSFSGELFF	TGTGCCAGCATCCCGACAGGGTCATTTTCCGGGGAGCTGTTTTTT
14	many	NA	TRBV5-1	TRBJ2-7	CASSQGLASYEQYF	TGCGCCAGCAGCCAGGGCTTGGCCTCCTACGAGCAGTACTTC
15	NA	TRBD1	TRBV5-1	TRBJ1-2	CASSYQTGGFYGYTF	TGCGCCAGCAGCTACCAGACAGGGGGCTTCTATGGCTACACCTTC
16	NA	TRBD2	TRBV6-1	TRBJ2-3	CASSPPLAGGRDTQYF	TGTGCCAGCAGTCCCCCACTGGCGGGAGGGCGGGATACGCAGTATTTT
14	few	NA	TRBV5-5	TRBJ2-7	CASSLERAAYEQYF	TGTGCCAGCAGCTTGGAGCGGGCCGCCTACGAGCAGTACTTC
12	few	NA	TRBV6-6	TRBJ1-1	CASGAGRIEAFF	TGTGCCAGCGGGGCGGGGAGGATTGAAGCTTTCTTT
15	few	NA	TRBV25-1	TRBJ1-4	CASSESGTTNEKLFF	TGTGCCAGCAGTGAATCCGGCACAACTAATGAAAAACTGTTTTTT
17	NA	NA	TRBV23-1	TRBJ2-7	CASSQGTDNRRSYEQYF	TGCGCCAGCAGTCAAGGGACTGACAACAGACGTTCCTACGAGCAGTACTTC
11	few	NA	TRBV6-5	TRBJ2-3	CASKRGDTQYF	TGTGCCAGCAAGAGAGGAGATACGCAGTATTTT
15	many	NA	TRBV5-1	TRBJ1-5	CASSLMGSQSTPQHF	TGCGCCAGCAGCTTGATGGGGTCCCAATCTACGCCCCAGCATTTT